These 12 T cell receptor beta chains originate from one sample sequenced in a study of blood T cell repertoires in COVID-19 (TCRdb year 2020). The library came from the immunoSEQ multiplex PCR assay. TCRdb re-hosts the immuneACCESS table, in-frame sequences only. Its copies lack some clones; in the studies checked, an unresolved V gene accounts for under half of them, and the cause for the rest is not known. This sample has under 300,000 clones in its table, and approximately 85% of those were observed once. About 0.8% of the sample lies in the top ten. The sequenced material came from peripheral blood. Receptors were obtained from a woman in her 30s with acute or convalescent COVID-19.

The V gene is TRBV7-2, the J gene TRBJ2-1, with 8 bases identical to TRBD1. The ends lost 5 bases at V and 9 bases at J; junction bases unmatched: 3. This CDR3 comprises 12 residues. Germline V gene data show CDR1 as SGHTA and CDR2 as FQGNSA. CDR3 in amino acids: CASSPQGAEQFF. In DNA, the CDR3 is TGTGCCAGCAGCCCCCAGGGGGCTGAGCAGTTCTTC.

V is TRBV6-2 or TRBV6-3 and J is TRBJ2-1, with D possibly being TRBD2 (5 bases). The length of the CDR3 is 13 residues. V lost 5 bases and J 7 bases, leaving 12 bases between the germline ends. Germline loops: CDR1 MNHEY, CDR2 SVGEGT. The CDR3 nucleotides read TGTGCCAGCAGTGATCCACTAGATAATGAGCAGTTCTTC. Protein sequence: CASSDPLDNEQFF.

The chain employs TRBV4-3 and TRBJ2-2; a possible D gene is TRBD2 (6 bases). Trimming removed 4 bases at V and 6 bases at J, with 6 bases between. This CDR3 region has 12 residues. The germline gives CDR1 LGHNA, CDR2 YSLEER. The CDR3 DNA follows: TGCGCCAGCAGCCGCGGGGCCGGGGAGCTGTTTTTT. This sequence encodes CASSRGAGELFF.

V gene TRBV18 combines with J gene TRBJ1-1, with D possibly TRBD1 on 5 matching bases. This CDR3 is 14 amino acids long. Germline CDR1 and CDR2: KGHSH and LQKENI. Trimming shortened V by 3 bases and J by 3 bases, and 11 bases separated the two germline ends. This CDR3 is CASSPTDFYTEAFF. In DNA form, the CDR3 reads TGTGCCAGCTCACCGACAGATTTCTACACTGAAGCTTTCTTT.

In its sample, this clone was seen once. The chain recombines TRBV10-3 with TRBJ1-6; tentatively, D is TRBD1 (6 bases). CDR1 and CDR2 from the germline V gene are ENHRY and SYGVKD. The CDR3 contains 15 residues. Trimming cost V 3 bases and J 6 bases, with 12 bases left between them. Here the CDR3 DNA reads TGTGCCATCAGTGAACGGCCAGGGGCTAATTCACCCCTCCACTTT. Translated, it gives CAISERPGANSPLHF.

This chain joins TRBV6-1 and TRBJ1-5; D may be TRBD1 (6 bases). The CDR3 runs 15 residues. V was shortened by 1 base and J by 1 base, with 8 bases between the two germline ends. CDR1 and CDR2 (germline): MNHNS, SASEGT. CDR3 protein: CASSEDRDSNQPQHF. CDR3 nucleotides: TGTGCCAGCAGTGAAGACAGGGACAGCAATCAGCCCCAGCATTTT.

This chain uses TRBV12-5 with TRBJ2-5; 9 nucleotides align to TRBD1. There are 15 residues in the CDR3. V was clipped by 6 bases and J by 1 base; unmatched bases: 6. Germline-derived CDR1 and CDR2 are LGHNT and FRNRAP. CDR3: CASGQGTGRQETQYF. CDR3 nucleotides: TGTGCTAGTGGCCAAGGGACAGGGCGCCAAGAGACCCAGTACTTC.

The chain combines TRBV13 with TRBJ1-3; D unresolved. CDR3 length equals 12 residues. Germline V gives CDR1 PRHDT, CDR2 FYEKMQ (reference sequence). Trimming removed 3 bases from V and 4 bases from J, with 4 bases in between. CDR3 protein: CASSFRGNTIYF. The CDR3 DNA reads TGTGCCAGCAGCTTCAGGGGAAACACCATATATTTT.

The chain recombines TRBV6-2 or TRBV6-3 with TRBJ2-3; a possible D gene is TRBD2 (5 bases). The CDR3 runs 14 residues. Germline-derived CDR1 and CDR2 are MNHEY and SVGEGT. Trimming took off 2 bases at V and 6 bases at J, with 12 bases between the two ends. This CDR3 is CASSYDLQRDTQYF. Here the CDR3 DNA reads TGTGCCAGCAGTTACGACCTACAGCGGGATACGCAGTATTTT.

The rearrangement links TRBV11-2 to TRBJ2-1; 10 bases fit TRBD2. CDR1 is SGHAT, CDR2 FQNNGV, per germline. V lost 3 bases to trimming and J lost 6 bases; unmatched junction nucleotides: 2. This CDR3 region has 14 residues. The CDR3 here is CASSFSGRANEQFF. DNA of the CDR3: TGTGCCAGCAGCTTCAGCGGGAGGGCCAATGAGCAGTTCTTC.

V is TRBV6-5 and J is TRBJ2-7; TRBD2 aligns across 10 bases. The CDR3 is 15 amino acids. Germline V gene sequence: CDR1 MNHEY, CDR2 SVGAGI. Trimming took 6 bases from V and 1 from J; bases not matched to a gene: 6. The CDR3 region has the DNA TGTGCCAGCAGATCCTATAGCGGGGGGTCCTACGAGCAGTACTTC. Protein: CASRSYSGGSYEQYF.

The V gene is TRBV9, the J gene TRBJ1-6, with D possibly TRBD1 on 6 matching bases. The CDR3 loop spans 15 amino acids. Germline CDR1 reads SGDLS; CDR2 reads YYNGEE. V was cut by 4 bases and J by 8 bases, with 16 bases left in between. CDR3 protein: CASSKRQAFDSPLHF. CDR3 bases: TGTGCCAGCAGCAAAAGACAGGCTTTTGATTCACCCCTCCACTTT.